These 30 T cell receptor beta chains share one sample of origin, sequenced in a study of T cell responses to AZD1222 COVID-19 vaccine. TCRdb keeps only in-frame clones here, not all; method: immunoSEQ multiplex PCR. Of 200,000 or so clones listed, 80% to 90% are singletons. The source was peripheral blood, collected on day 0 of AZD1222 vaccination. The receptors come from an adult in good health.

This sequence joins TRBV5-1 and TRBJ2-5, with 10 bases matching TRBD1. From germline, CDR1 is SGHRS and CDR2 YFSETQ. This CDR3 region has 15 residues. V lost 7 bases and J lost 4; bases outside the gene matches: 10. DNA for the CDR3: TGCGCCAGCGGAACCGGGACAGGGGCGTTAGAGACCCAGTACTTC. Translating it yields CASGTGTGALETQYF.

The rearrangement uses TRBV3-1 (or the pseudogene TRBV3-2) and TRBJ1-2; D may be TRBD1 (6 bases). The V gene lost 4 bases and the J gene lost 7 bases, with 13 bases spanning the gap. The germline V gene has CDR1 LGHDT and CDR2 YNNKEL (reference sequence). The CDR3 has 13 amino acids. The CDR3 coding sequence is TGTGCCAGCAGCCCCCCCGGGGGGGCTGGCTACACCTTC. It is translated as CASSPPGGAGYTF.

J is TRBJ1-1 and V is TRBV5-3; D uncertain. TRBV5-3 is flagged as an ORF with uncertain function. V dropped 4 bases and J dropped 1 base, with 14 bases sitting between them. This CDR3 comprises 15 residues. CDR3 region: CARSPGCRRNTEAFF. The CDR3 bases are TGTGCCAGAAGCCCGGGATGCAGAAGGAACACTGAAGCTTTCTTT.

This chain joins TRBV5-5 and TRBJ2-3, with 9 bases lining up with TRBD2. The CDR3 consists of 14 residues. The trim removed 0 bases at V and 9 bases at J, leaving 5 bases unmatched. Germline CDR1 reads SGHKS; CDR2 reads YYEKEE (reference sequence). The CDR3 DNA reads TGTGCCAGCAGCTTGGAGTGGACTAGCGACACGCAGTATTTT. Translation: CASSLEWTSDTQYF.

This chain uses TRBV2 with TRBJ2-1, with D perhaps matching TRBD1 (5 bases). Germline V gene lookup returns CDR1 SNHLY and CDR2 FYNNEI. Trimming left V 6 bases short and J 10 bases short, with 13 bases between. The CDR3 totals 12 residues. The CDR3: CASRGPPMEQFF. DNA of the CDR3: TGTGCCAGCAGGGGGCCTCCCATGGAGCAGTTCTTC.

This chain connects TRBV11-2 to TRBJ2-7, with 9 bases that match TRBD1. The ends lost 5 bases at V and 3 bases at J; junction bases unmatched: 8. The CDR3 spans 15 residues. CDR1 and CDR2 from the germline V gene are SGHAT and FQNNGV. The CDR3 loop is CASSRQGEMIYEQYF. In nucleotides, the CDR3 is TGTGCCAGCAGCAGACAGGGGGAAATGATCTACGAGCAGTACTTC.

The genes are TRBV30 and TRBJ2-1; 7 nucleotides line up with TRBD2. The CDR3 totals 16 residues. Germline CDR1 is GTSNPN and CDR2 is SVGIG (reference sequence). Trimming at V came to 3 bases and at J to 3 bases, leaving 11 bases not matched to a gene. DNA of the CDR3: TGTGCCTGGAGCGGTGGGAGGGCCTCCAGCTACAATGAGCAGTTCTTC. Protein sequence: CAWSGGRASSYNEQFF.

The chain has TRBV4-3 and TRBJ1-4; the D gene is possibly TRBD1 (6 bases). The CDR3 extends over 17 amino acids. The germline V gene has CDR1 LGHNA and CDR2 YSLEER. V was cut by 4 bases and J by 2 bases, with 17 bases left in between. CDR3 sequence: CASSPTRGARTNEKLFF. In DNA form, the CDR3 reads TGCGCCAGCAGCCCGACGCGGGGGGCGCGGACTAATGAAAAACTGTTTTTT.

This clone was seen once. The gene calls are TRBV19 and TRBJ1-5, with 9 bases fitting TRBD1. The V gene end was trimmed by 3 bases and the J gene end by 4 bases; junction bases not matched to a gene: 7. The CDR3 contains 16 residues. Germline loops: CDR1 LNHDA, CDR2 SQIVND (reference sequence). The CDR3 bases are TGTGCCAGTAGTATCCTTACGGGGACAGGGAATCAGCCCCAGCATTTT. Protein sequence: CASSILTGTGNQPQHF.

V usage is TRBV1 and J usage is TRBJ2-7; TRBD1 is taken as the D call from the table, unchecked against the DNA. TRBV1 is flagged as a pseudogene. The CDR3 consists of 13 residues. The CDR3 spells CTSSPTGIYEQYF. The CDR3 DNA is TGCACCAGCAGCCCGACAGGGATCTACGAGCAGTACTTC.

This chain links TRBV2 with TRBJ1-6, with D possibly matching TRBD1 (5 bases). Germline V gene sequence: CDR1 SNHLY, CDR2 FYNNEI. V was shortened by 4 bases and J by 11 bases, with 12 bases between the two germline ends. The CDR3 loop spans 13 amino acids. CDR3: CASSGTSNTPLHF. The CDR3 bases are TGTGCCAGCAGTGGGACATCCAATACACCCCTCCACTTT.

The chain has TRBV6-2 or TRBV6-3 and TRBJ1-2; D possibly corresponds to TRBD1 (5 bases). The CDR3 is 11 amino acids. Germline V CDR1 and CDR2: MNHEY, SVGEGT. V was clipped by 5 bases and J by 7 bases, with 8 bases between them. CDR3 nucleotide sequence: TGTGCCAGCAGTCCCGGGGGTGGCTACACCTTC. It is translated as CASSPGGGYTF.

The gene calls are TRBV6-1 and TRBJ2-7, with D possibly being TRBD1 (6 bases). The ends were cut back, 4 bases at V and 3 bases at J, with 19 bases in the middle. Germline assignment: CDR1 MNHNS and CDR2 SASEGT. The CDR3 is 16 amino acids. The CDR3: CASSGPGTNPLYEQYF. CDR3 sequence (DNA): TGTGCCAGCAGTGGGCCGGGGACAAATCCCCTCTACGAGCAGTACTTC.

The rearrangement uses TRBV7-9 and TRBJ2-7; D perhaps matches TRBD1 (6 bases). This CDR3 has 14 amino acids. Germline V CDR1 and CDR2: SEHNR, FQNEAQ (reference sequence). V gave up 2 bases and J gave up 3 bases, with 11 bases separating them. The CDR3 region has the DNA TGTGCCAGCAGCTTACAGGGGTCCAGCTACGAGCAGTACTTC. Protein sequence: CASSLQGSSYEQYF.

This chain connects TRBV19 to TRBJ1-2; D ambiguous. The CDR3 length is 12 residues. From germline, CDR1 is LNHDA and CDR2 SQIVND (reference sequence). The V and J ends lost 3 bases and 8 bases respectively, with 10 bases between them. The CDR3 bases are TGTGCCAGTAGTATTCTTGGAGCCGGCTACACCTTC. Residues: CASSILGAGYTF.

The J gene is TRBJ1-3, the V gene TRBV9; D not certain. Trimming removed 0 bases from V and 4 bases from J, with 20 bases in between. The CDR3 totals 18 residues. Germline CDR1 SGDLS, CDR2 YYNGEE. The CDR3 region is CASSVDSRSRGFGNTIYF. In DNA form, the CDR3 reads TGTGCCAGCAGCGTAGATTCTCGGTCTCGGGGTTTCGGAAACACCATATATTTT. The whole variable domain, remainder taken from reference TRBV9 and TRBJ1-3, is DSGVTQTPKHLITATGQRVTLRCSPRSGDLSVYWYQQSLDQGLQFLIQYYNGEERAKGNILERFSAQQFPDLHSELNLSSLELGDSALYFCASSVDSRSRGFGNTIYFGEGSWLTVV.

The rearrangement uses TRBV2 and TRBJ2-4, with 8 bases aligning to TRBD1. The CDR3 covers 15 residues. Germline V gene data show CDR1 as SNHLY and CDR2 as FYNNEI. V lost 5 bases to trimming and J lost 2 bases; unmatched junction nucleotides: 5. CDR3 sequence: CASSPRGPTKNIQYF. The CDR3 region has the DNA TGTGCCAGCAGTCCCAGGGGGCCGACCAAAAACATTCAGTACTTC.

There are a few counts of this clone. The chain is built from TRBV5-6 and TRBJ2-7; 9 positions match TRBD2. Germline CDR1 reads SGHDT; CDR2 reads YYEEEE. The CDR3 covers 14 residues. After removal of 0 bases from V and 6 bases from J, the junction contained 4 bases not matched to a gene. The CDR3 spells CASSLGSSGIEQYF. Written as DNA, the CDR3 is TGTGCCAGCAGCTTGGGCTCTAGCGGGATCGAGCAGTACTTC.

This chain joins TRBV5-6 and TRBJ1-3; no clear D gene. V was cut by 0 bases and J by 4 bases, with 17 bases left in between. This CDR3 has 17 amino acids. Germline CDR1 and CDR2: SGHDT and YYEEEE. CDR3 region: CASSLAETGLRGNTIYF. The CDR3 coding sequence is TGTGCCAGCAGCTTGGCAGAAACCGGGCTCCGAGGAAACACCATATATTTT.

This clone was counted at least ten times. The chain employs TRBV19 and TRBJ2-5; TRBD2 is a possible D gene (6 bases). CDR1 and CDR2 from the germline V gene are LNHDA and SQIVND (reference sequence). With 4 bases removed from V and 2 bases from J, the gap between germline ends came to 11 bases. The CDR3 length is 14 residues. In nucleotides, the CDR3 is TGTGCCAGTAGTAACAAGCGGGTACAAGAGACCCAGTACTTC. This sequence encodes CASSNKRVQETQYF.

This CDR3 reads CASSAGSTTSPLHF. In DNA form, the CDR3 reads TGCGCCAGCAGCGCGGGCTCCACCACCTCACCCCTCCACTTT. V is TRBV5-1 and J is TRBJ1-6, with D unclear. CDR1 is SGHRS, CDR2 YFSETQ, per germline. V lost 4 bases and J 10 bases, leaving 15 bases between the germline ends. The CDR3 sequence is 14 residues long.

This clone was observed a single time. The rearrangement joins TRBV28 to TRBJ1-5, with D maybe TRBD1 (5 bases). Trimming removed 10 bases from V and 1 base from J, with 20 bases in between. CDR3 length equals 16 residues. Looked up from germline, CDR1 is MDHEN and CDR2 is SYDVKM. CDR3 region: CATRGGGARSNQPQHF. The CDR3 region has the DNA TGTGCCACCCGGGGTGGTGGGGCAAGAAGCAATCAGCCCCAGCATTTT.

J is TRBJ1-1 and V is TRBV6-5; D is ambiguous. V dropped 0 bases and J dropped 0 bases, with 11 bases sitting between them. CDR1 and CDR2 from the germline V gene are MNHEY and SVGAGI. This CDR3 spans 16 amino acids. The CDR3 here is CASSYSGVTMNTEAFF. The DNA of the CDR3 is TGTGCCAGCAGTTACTCCGGCGTCACCATGAACACTGAAGCTTTCTTT.

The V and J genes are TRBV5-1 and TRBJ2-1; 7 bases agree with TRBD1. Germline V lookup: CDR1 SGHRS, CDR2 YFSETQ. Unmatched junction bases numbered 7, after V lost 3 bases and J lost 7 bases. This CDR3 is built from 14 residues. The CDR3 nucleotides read TGCGCCAGCAGCTCCGCAGGACAGGTTAATGAGCAGTTCTTC. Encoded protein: CASSSAGQVNEQFF.

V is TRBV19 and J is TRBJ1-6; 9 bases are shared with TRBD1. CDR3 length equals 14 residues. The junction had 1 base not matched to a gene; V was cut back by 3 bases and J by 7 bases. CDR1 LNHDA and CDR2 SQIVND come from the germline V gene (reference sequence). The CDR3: CASSMDRGNSPLHF. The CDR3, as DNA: TGTGCCAGTAGTATGGACAGGGGAAATTCACCCCTCCACTTT.

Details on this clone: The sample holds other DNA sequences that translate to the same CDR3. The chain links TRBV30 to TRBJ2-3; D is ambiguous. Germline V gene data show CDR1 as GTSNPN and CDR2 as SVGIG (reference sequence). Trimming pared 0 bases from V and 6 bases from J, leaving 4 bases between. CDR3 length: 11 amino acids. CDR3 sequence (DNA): TGTGCCTGGAGTGTAAGTGATACGCAGTATTTT. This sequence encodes CAWSVSDTQYF. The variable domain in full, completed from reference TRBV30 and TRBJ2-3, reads SQTIHQWPATLVQPVGSPLSLECTVEGTSNPNLYWYRQAAGRGLQLLFYSVGIGQISSEVPQNLSASRPQDRQFILSSKKLLLSDSGFYLCAWSVSDTQYFGPGTRLTVL.

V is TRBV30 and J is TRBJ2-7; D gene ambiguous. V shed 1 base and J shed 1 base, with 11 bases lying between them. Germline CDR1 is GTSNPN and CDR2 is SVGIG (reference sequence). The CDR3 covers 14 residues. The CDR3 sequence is CAWSGVGNSYEQYF. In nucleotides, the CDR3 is TGTGCCTGGAGTGGTGTAGGGAATTCCTACGAGCAGTACTTC. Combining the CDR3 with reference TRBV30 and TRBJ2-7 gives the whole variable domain SQTIHQWPATLVQPVGSPLSLECTVEGTSNPNLYWYRQAAGRGLQLLFYSVGIGQISSEVPQNLSASRPQDRQFILSSKKLLLSDSGFYLCAWSGVGNSYEQYFGPGTRLTVT.

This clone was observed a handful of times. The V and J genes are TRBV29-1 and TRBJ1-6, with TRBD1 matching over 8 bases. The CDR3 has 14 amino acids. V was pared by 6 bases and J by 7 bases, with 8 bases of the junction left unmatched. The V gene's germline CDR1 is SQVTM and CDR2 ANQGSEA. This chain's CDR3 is CSVKQGGSNSPLHF. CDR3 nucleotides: TGCAGCGTCAAACAGGGGGGTTCCAATTCACCCCTCCACTTT.

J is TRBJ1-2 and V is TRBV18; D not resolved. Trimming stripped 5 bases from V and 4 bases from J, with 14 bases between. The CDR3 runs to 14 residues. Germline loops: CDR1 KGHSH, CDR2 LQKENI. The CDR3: CASSEGPGIYGYTF. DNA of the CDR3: TGTGCCAGCTCAGAAGGACCTGGCATCTATGGCTACACCTTC.

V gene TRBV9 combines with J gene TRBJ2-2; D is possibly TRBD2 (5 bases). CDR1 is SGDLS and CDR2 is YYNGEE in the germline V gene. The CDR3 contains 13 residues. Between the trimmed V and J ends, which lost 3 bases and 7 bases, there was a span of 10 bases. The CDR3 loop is CASSERAGGELFF. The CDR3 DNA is TGTGCCAGCAGCGAGAGGGCGGGCGGGGAGCTGTTTTTT. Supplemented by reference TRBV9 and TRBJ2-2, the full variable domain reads DSGVTQTPKHLITATGQRVTLRCSPRSGDLSVYWYQQSLDQGLQFLIQYYNGEERAKGNILERFSAQQFPDLHSELNLSSLELGDSALYFCASSERAGGELFFGEGSRLTVL.